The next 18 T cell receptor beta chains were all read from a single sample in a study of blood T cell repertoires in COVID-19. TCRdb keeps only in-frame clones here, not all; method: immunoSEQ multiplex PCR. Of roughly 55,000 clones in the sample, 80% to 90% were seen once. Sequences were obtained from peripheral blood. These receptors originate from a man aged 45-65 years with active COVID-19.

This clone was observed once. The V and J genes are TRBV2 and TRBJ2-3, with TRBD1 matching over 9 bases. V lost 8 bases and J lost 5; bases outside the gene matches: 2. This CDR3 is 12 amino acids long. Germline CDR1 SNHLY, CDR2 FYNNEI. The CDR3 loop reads CASDRGIDTQYF. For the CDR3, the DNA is TGTGCCAGCGACAGGGGGATAGATACGCAGTATTTT.

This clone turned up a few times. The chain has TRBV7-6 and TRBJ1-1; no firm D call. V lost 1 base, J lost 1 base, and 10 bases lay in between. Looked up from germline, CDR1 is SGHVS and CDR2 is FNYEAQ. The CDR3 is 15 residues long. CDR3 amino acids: CASSLGGVSNTEAFF. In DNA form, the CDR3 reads TGTGCCAGCAGCTTAGGCGGGGTCTCGAACACTGAAGCTTTCTTT.

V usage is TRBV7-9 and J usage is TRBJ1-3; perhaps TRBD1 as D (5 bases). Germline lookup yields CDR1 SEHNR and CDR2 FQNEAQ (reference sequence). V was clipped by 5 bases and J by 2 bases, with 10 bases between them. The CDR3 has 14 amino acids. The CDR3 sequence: CASSPGGTGNTIYF. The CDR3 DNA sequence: TGTGCCAGCAGCCCCGGGGGGACTGGAAACACCATATATTTT.

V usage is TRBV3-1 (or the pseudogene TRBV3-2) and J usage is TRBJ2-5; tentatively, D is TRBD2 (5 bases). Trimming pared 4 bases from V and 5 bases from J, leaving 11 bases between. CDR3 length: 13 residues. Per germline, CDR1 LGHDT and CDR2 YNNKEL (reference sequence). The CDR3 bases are TGTGCCAGCAGCCGTAGGAGGTTGGAGACCCAGTACTTC. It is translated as CASSRRRLETQYF.

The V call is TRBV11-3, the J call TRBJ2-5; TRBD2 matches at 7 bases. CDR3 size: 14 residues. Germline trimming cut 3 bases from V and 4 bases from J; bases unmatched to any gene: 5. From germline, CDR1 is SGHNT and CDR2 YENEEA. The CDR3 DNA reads TGTGCCAGCAGCTTTGGGGCTAGCGGAGAGACCCAGTACTTC. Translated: CASSFGASGETQYF.

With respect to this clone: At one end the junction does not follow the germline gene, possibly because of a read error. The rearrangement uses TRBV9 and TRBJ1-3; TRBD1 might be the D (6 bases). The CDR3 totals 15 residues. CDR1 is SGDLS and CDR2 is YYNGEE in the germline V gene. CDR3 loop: CASRVGEPSGDTIYF. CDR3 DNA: TGTGCCAGCCGCGTGGGGGAGCCTTCAGGGGACACCATATATTTT.

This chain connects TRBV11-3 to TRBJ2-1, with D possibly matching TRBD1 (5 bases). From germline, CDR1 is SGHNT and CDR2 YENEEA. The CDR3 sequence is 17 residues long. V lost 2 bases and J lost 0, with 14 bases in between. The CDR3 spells CASSLRGGASSYNEQFF. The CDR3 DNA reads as TGTGCCAGCAGCTTACGAGGTGGGGCGAGCTCCTACAATGAGCAGTTCTTC.

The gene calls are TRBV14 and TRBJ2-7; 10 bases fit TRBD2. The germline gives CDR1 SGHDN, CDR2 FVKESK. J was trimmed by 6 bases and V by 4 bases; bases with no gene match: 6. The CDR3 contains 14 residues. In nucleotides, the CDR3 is TGTGCCAGCAGCCTAGCGGGAGGCCTCTCCGAGCAGTACTTC. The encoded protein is CASSLAGGLSEQYF.

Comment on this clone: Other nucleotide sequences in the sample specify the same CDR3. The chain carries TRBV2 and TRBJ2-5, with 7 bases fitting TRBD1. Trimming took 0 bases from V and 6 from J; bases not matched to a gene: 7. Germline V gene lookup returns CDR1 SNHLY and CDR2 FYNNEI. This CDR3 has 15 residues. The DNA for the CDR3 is TGTGCCAGCAGTGAAGCGCTTGGGGGACAGAAGACCCAGTACTTC. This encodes CASSEALGGQKTQYF.

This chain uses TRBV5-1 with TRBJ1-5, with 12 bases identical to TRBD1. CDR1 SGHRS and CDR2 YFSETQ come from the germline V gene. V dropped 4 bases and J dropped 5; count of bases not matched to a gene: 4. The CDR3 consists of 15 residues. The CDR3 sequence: CASSPGTGGYQPQHF. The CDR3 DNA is TGCGCCAGCAGCCCCGGGACAGGGGGCTATCAGCCCCAGCATTTT.

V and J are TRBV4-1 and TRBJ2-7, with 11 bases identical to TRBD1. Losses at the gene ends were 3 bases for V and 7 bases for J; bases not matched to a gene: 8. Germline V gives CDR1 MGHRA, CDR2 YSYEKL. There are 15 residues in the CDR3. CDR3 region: CASSHGQGAGWEQYF. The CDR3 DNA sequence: TGCGCCAGCAGCCATGGACAGGGGGCCGGATGGGAGCAGTACTTC.

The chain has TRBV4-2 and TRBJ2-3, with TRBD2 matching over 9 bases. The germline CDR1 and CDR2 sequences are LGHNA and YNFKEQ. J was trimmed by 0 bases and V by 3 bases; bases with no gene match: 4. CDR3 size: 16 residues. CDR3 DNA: TGTGCCAGCAGCCACTCTAGCGGGGTAAGCACAGATACGCAGTATTTT. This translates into CASSHSSGVSTDTQYF.

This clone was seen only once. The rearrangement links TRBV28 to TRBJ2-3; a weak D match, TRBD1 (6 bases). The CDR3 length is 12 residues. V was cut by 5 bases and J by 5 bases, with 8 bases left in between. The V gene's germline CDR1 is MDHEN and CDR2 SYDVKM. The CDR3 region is CASSIQGDTQYF. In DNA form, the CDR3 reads TGTGCCAGCAGTATACAGGGAGATACGCAGTATTTT.

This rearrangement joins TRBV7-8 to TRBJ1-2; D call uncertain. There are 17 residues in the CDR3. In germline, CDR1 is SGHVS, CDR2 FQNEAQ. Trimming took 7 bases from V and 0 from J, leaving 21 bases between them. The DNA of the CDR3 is TGTGCCAGCATCCCCCCCAGGCGGGCAGCACCTAACTATGGCTACACCTTC. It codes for CASIPPRRAAPNYGYTF.

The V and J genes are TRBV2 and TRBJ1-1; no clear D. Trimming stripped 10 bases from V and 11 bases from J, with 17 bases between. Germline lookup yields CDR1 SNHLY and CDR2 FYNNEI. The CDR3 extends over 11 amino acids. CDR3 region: CAIKEAQEAFF. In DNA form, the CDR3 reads TGTGCCATAAAGGAGGCCCAGGAGGCTTTCTTT.

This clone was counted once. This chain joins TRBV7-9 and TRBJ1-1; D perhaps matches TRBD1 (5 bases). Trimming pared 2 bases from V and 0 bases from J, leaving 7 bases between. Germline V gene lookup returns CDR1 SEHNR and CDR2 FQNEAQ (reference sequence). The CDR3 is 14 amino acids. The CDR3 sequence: CASSLRGLNTEAFF. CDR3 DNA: TGTGCCAGCAGCTTAAGGGGCTTGAACACTGAAGCTTTCTTT.

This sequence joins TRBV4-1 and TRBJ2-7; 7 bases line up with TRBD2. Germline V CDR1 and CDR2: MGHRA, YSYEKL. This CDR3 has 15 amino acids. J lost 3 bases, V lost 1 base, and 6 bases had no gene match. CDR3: CASSQGGGLGYEQYF. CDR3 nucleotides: TGCGCCAGCAGCCAAGGGGGGGGACTGGGCTACGAGCAGTACTTC.

The CDR3 sequence: CASSPIFTGAPYGGYTF. DNA for the CDR3: TGTGCCAGCAGTCCAATATTCACAGGGGCCCCCTATGGTGGCTACACCTTC. The chain has TRBV6-6 and TRBJ1-2, with 7 positions matching TRBD1. The germline V gene has CDR1 MNHNY and CDR2 SVGAGI (reference sequence). V gave up 5 bases and J gave up 7 bases; unmatched junction bases: 19. This CDR3 spans 17 amino acids.